These 32 T cell receptor beta chains were all obtained from the same sample, sequenced in a study of beta chain features in type 1 diabetes. Study outcomes and limitations: Shorter TCRB CDR3s, moderately but significantly so, were found in Type 1 diabetes patients in all four CD4+ subsets.

What was sequenced were expressed TCRB transcripts, since all of the isolated RNA had been reverse transcribed. Assay: immunoSEQ multiplex PCR; the TCRdb copy retains only in-frame clones and omits some. This table has a few hundred thousand clones, 8.5% to 10% appearing once. The antigens these receptors bind are not known. The sequencing sample was made of central memory CD4+ T cells from blood. These receptors originate from a young man with type 1 diabetes.

This chain links TRBV6-1 with TRBJ1-5, with D maybe TRBD1 (5 bases). Germline assignment: CDR1 MNHNS and CDR2 SASEGT. V was pared by 5 bases and J by 4 bases, with 9 bases between. The CDR3 runs 13 residues. The CDR3 region is CASSIRANQPQHF. The CDR3 nucleotides are TGTGCCAGCAGTATCAGGGCGAATCAGCCCCAGCATTTT.

This clone was observed a handful of times. The CDR3 is CASSYRDRDYEQYF. The CDR3 DNA follows: TGTGCCAGCAGTTACCGTGACAGGGACTACGAGCAGTACTTC. This chain links TRBV6-5 with TRBJ2-7, with 7 bases fitting TRBD1. V trimming: 2 bases; J trimming: 3 bases; junction bases outside the gene matches: 4. Germline CDR1 and CDR2: MNHEY and SVGAGI. This CDR3 has 14 amino acids.

This clone was counted only a few times. The chain couples TRBV7-6 to TRBJ2-3; 7 bases fit TRBD2. J was trimmed by 9 bases and V by 1 base; bases with no gene match: 13. The CDR3 sequence is 16 residues long. Germline V lookup: CDR1 SGHVS, CDR2 FNYEAQ. Here the CDR3 reads CASSLGGQRDSGTQYF. CDR3 DNA: TGTGCCAGCAGCTTAGGGGGCCAGCGGGATAGCGGAACGCAGTATTTT.

This clone was seen a few times. V and J are TRBV2 and TRBJ1-5; D is unresolved. Germline lookup yields CDR1 SNHLY and CDR2 FYNNEI. V shed 4 bases and J shed 4 bases, with 5 bases lying between them. CDR3 length: 12 amino acids. CDR3 bases: TGTGCCAGCAGTGCTGGGAATCAGCCCCAGCATTTT. Protein product: CASSAGNQPQHF.

This clone was detected only a few times. This chain links TRBV6-5 with TRBJ1-4; the D gene is possibly TRBD1 (5 bases). Germline values: CDR1 MNHEY, CDR2 SVGAGI. This CDR3 contains 16 residues. Trimming cost V 0 bases and J 6 bases, with 14 bases left between them. As DNA, the CDR3 is TGTGCCAGCAGTTACTCGGCTGTACGAGGGGATGAAAAACTGTTTTTT. Translated: CASSYSAVRGDEKLFF.

This clone has just a few counts. The rearrangement uses TRBV28 and TRBJ2-7; 13 nucleotides agree with TRBD2. CDR1 is MDHEN, CDR2 SYDVKM, per germline. This CDR3 region has 16 residues. Unmatched junction bases numbered 5, after V lost 2 bases and J lost 4 bases. The CDR3 loop is CASSLGPGLAGYEQYF. CDR3 nucleotides: TGTGCCAGCAGTTTAGGACCGGGACTAGCGGGATACGAGCAGTACTTC.

Regarding this clone: A read error is possible here, since a much larger clone lies one base away. The gene calls are TRBV7-9 and TRBJ2-5; D remains ambiguous. The better agreement between TRBJ2-7 and the DNA end casts doubt on the J call. The germline V gene has CDR1 SEHNR and CDR2 FQNEAQ (reference sequence). The CDR3 has 11 amino acids. CDR3 residues: CASSRSYEQYF. The DNA of the CDR3 is TGTGCCAGCAGCCGCTCCTACGAGCAGTACTTC.

At least ten counts were recorded for this clone. The rearrangement links TRBV28 to TRBJ2-2; D is undetermined. This CDR3 has 16 amino acids. The ends were cut back, 3 bases at V and 4 bases at J, with 15 bases in the middle. Germline values: CDR1 MDHEN, CDR2 SYDVKM. For the CDR3, the DNA is TGTGCCAGCAGTTTGTACGACACCACGGGCACCGGGGAGCTGTTTTTT. It yields the protein CASSLYDTTGTGELFF. The variable domain in full, with the rest retrieved from reference TRBV28 and TRBJ2-2, is DVKVTQSSRYLVKRTGEKVFLECVQDMDHENMFWYRQDPGLGLRLIYFSYDVKMKEKGDIPEGYSVSREKKERFSLILESASTNQTSMYLCASSLYDTTGTGELFFGEGSRLTVL.

The chain is built from TRBV4-1 and TRBJ1-5; D not resolved. Trimming shortened V by 1 base and J by 5 bases, and 6 bases separated the two germline ends. Per germline, CDR1 MGHRA and CDR2 YSYEKL. The CDR3 loop spans 13 amino acids. The CDR3 DNA reads as TGCGCCAGCAGCCAAGCCCACGATCAGCCCCAGCATTTT. It specifies CASSQAHDQPQHF.

This clone was detected only a few times. Additional DNA sequences in this sample encode the identical CDR3. The CDR3 coding sequence is TGTGCCTGGACGGCCTCCGGGACATCCCCGGCGTATTTT. It translates to CAWTASGTSPAYF. The gene calls are TRBV30 and TRBJ2-3; maybe TRBD1 (6 bases). V lost 4 bases, J lost 14 bases, and 22 bases lay in between. From germline, CDR1 is GTSNPN and CDR2 SVGIG (reference sequence). The CDR3 extends over 13 amino acids.

The DNA of the CDR3 is TGCGCCAGCAGCTTTAGCCGAGATACGCAGTATTTT. Encoded protein: CASSFSRDTQYF. The chain is built from TRBV5-1 and TRBJ2-3; D unresolved. Germline V gene data show CDR1 as SGHRS and CDR2 as YFSETQ. The V end lost 2 bases, the J end lost 5 bases, and 6 bases lay between the germline ends. The CDR3 runs 12 residues.

This clone was seen a handful of times. The chain couples TRBV4-2 to TRBJ2-1; 7 nucleotides match TRBD2. The CDR3 consists of 16 residues. J was trimmed by 0 bases and V by 4 bases; bases with no gene match: 6. Germline CDR1 LGHNA, CDR2 YNFKEQ. The DNA for the CDR3 is TGTGCCAGCAGCCCTTCAAGCGGGGACTCCTACAATGAGCAGTTCTTC. Translated, it gives CASSPSSGDSYNEQFF.

This clone was counted only a few times. The junction shows a germline mismatch at one end, possibly a read error. V is TRBV6-5 and J is TRBJ1-1; D is perhaps TRBD1 (6 bases). In germline, CDR1 is MNHEY, CDR2 SVGAGI. The CDR3 loop spans 11 amino acids. Here the CDR3 reads CAGRGRTEAFF. DNA for the CDR3: TGTGCCGGCAGGGGAAGGACTGAAGCTTTCTTT.

This clone was picked up a small number of times. This chain joins TRBV15 and TRBJ2-3; D remains ambiguous. Germline V lookup: CDR1 LNHNV, CDR2 YYDKDF (reference sequence). The CDR3 length is 11 residues. The V and J ends lost 3 bases and 2 bases respectively, with 0 bases between them. The CDR3 spells CATSSTDTQYF. CDR3 nucleotides: TGTGCCACCAGCAGCACAGATACGCAGTATTTT.

J is TRBJ2-1 and V is TRBV7-9; 9 positions match TRBD2. The V segment lost 0 bases and the J segment 5 bases; nucleotides outside the gene matches: 2. Germline V gene data show CDR1 as SEHNR and CDR2 as FQNEAQ (reference sequence). The CDR3 has 15 residues. The CDR3 spells CASSLAAGGDNEQFF. DNA of the CDR3: TGTGCCAGCAGCTTAGCGGCGGGAGGGGACAATGAGCAGTTCTTC.

In this sample, this clone turned up a few times. The chain has TRBV18 and TRBJ2-7, with TRBD2 matching over 10 bases. Per germline, CDR1 KGHSH and CDR2 LQKENI. The CDR3 runs to 15 residues. J was trimmed by 3 bases and V by 0 bases; bases with no gene match: 2. The CDR3 region is CASSPPLAGDYEQYF. DNA of the CDR3: TGTGCCAGCTCACCACCCCTAGCGGGGGACTACGAGCAGTACTTC. The variable domain in full, with the rest retrieved from reference TRBV18 and TRBJ2-7, is NAGVMQNPRHLVRRRGQEARLRCSPMKGHSHVYWYRQLPEEGLKFMVYLQKENIIDESGMPKERFSAEFPKEGPSILRIQQVVRGDSAAYFCASSPPLAGDYEQYFGPGTRLTVT.

In its sample, this clone was seen a few times. J is TRBJ2-2 and V is TRBV5-1, with 7 bases fitting TRBD2. The CDR3 is made up of 15 amino acids. Germline loops: CDR1 SGHRS, CDR2 YFSETQ. Trimming removed 1 base from V and 4 bases from J; junction bases left unmatched: 4. The CDR3 bases are TGCGCCAGCAGCTTGAGTCGCGGGAGCACCGGGGAGCTGTTTTTT. As protein: CASSLSRGSTGELFF.

This clone was detected a few times. This chain's CDR3 is CASSLVLREQYF. CDR3 nucleotide sequence: TGTGCCAGCAGCTTAGTGTTACGCGAGCAGTACTTC. V is TRBV7-2 and J is TRBJ2-7; D is unclear. Germline CDR1 reads SGHTA; CDR2 reads FQGNSA. This CDR3 spans 12 amino acids. V was trimmed by 1 base and J by 6 bases, leaving 7 bases between them.

The rearrangement joins TRBV5-5 to TRBJ1-1; D is undetermined. Between the trimmed V and J ends, which lost 0 bases and 1 base, there was a span of 4 bases. The CDR3 consists of 13 residues. CDR1 and CDR2 from the germline V gene are SGHKS and YYEKEE (reference sequence). The CDR3 DNA is TGTGCCAGCAGCTTGGCGGCGAACACTGAAGCTTTCTTT. Translation: CASSLAANTEAFF. The full variable domain, in which reference TRBV5-5 and TRBJ1-1 provide the parts outside the CDR3, is DAGVTQSPTHLIKTRGQQVTLRCSPISGHKSVSWYQQVLGQGPQFIFQYYEKEERGRGNFPDRFSARQFPNYSSELNVNALLLGDSALYLCASSLAANTEAFFGQGTRLTVV.

This clone was counted only a few times. The chain employs TRBV2 and TRBJ2-1; D perhaps matches TRBD2 (5 bases). CDR1 is SNHLY and CDR2 is FYNNEI in the germline V gene. V was shortened by 1 base and J by 9 bases, with 7 bases between the two germline ends. This CDR3 comprises 12 residues. The CDR3 is CASSEGGVEQFF. The CDR3 DNA reads TGTGCCAGCAGTGAAGGGGGAGTTGAGCAGTTCTTC.

This rearrangement joins TRBV6-5 to TRBJ1-1, with D perhaps TRBD1 (5 bases). The CDR3 extends over 15 amino acids. The V end lost 5 bases, the J end lost 0 bases, and 13 bases lay between the germline ends. Germline V gene lookup returns CDR1 MNHEY and CDR2 SVGAGI. In DNA, the CDR3 is TGTGCCAGCAGTCCCCAGGGAACGATGAACACTGAAGCTTTCTTT. Translated, it gives CASSPQGTMNTEAFF.

This chain uses TRBV4-2 with TRBJ2-3, with D perhaps matching TRBD2 (6 bases). The germline V gene has CDR1 LGHNA and CDR2 YNFKEQ. The V gene lost 2 bases and the J gene lost 0 bases, with 24 bases spanning the gap. The CDR3 covers 20 residues. The DNA of the CDR3 is TGTGCCAGCAGCCAAAGCCTAGTGGGAGGTTCATCCTCTAGCACAGATACGCAGTATTTT. Residues: CASSQSLVGGSSSSTDTQYF.

The table lists this clone with a few counts. Other DNA sequences in the sample encode the same CDR3. The J gene is TRBJ2-7, the V gene TRBV11-2; no definite D call. Germline CDR1 is SGHAT and CDR2 is FQNNGV. Trimming removed 0 bases from V and 5 bases from J, with 5 bases in between. The CDR3 spans 12 residues. The CDR3 DNA sequence: TGTGCCAGCAGCTTAGAAGGGAACGAGCAGTACTTC. Translated: CASSLEGNEQYF.

This clone was detected ten times or more. V usage is TRBV27 and J usage is TRBJ2-1; 8 positions match TRBD2. The CDR3 extends over 17 amino acids. V shed 7 bases and J 7 bases; nucleotides not matched to a gene: 18. Germline V gene sequence: CDR1 MNHEY, CDR2 SMNVEV (reference sequence). The DNA for the CDR3 is TGTGCCAGCACAATCTCCCGGGCTAGCGGGCAACTTAATGAGCAGTTCTTC. Its translation: CASTISRASGQLNEQFF.

This clone showed up just a few times. The chain has TRBV27 and TRBJ1-6; D is unresolved. CDR1 and CDR2 (germline): MNHEY, SMNVEV (reference sequence). This CDR3 is 17 amino acids long. Trimming shortened V by 2 bases and J by 0 bases, and 11 bases separated the two germline ends. The CDR3 here is CASSLRALSSYNSPLHF. The CDR3 nucleotides are TGTGCCAGCAGTTTAAGGGCCCTAAGCTCCTATAATTCACCCCTCCACTTT.

This clone was picked up many times. The V and J genes are TRBV19 and TRBJ1-1; TRBD1 is a possible D gene (5 bases). CDR3 length: 14 residues. The V end was cut by 3 bases, the J end by 5 bases, with 13 bases between. Germline V gene data show CDR1 as LNHDA and CDR2 as SQIVND (reference sequence). The CDR3 DNA is TGTGCCAGTAGTATGGTTCAGGGTTGGACTGAAGCTTTCTTT. Its protein product is CASSMVQGWTEAFF.

In this sample, this clone turned up a few times. This sample includes further DNA sequences coding for the same CDR3. The gene calls are TRBV28 and TRBJ1-4; the match to TRBD1 covers 8 bases. Per the germline V gene, CDR1 is MDHEN and CDR2 is SYDVKM. The V segment lost 3 bases and the J segment 4 bases; nucleotides outside the gene matches: 4. CDR3 length equals 15 residues. Here the CDR3 reads CASSLGTGYNEKLFF. Written as DNA, the CDR3 is TGTGCCAGCAGTTTGGGGACAGGTTATAATGAAAAACTGTTTTTT.

This clone was seen a few times. The chain is built from TRBV11-1 and TRBJ2-1, with 8 nucleotides matching TRBD2. The V gene's germline CDR1 is SGHAT and CDR2 FQDESV (reference sequence). The CDR3 extends over 17 amino acids. J gave up 6 bases and V 3 bases, and 13 bases lay outside the gene matches. CDR3 residues: CASSFNSGTSRGNEQFF. CDR3 nucleotide sequence: TGTGCCAGCAGCTTTAACTCCGGGACTAGTAGGGGCAATGAGCAGTTCTTC.

This clone turned up a few times. The chain's CDR3 is CASSLDFSRELFF. Written as DNA, the CDR3 is TGTGCCAGCAGTCTGGACTTCTCCAGGGAGCTGTTTTTT. The chain uses TRBV7-2 and TRBJ2-2; D is perhaps TRBD2 (5 bases). CDR1 is SGHTA and CDR2 is FQGNSA in the germline V gene. There are 13 residues in the CDR3. Trimming took off 6 bases at V and 9 bases at J, with 14 bases between the two ends.

This sequence joins TRBV6-7 and TRBJ2-2; 11 nucleotides line up with TRBD1. TRBV6-7 carries the ORF label, with uncertain function. This CDR3 comprises 15 residues. J gave up 6 bases and V 6 bases, and 6 bases lay outside the gene matches. CDR3 in amino acids: CASSQGQGEAGELFF. In DNA form, the CDR3 reads TGTGCCAGCAGCCAGGGACAGGGGGAGGCCGGGGAGCTGTTTTTT.

This clone showed up just a few times. The chain is built from TRBV27 and TRBJ1-5, with D unclear. Looked up from germline, CDR1 is MNHEY and CDR2 is SMNVEV (reference sequence). Trimming left V 5 bases short and J 5 bases short, with 13 bases between. The CDR3 loop spans 14 amino acids. The CDR3 loop is CASSPRAEYQPQHF. In DNA form, the CDR3 reads TGTGCCAGCAGTCCCCGGGCAGAATATCAGCCCCAGCATTTT.

In its sample, this clone was seen a few times. Other DNA sequences in the sample encode the same CDR3. V usage is TRBV7-9 and J usage is TRBJ1-1; no definite D call. V was shortened by 1 base and J by 2 bases, with 5 bases between the two germline ends. The CDR3 consists of 13 residues. In germline, CDR1 is SEHNR, CDR2 FQNEAQ (reference sequence). CDR3 in amino acids: CASSLEANTEAFF. CDR3 sequence (DNA): TGTGCCAGCAGCTTAGAAGCTAACACTGAAGCTTTCTTT.